This T cell receptor (beta chain) was found in a study of shared T cell receptors in the human thymus. This clone appeared once. Produced via immunoSEQ multiplex PCR; TCRdb's table is partial and in-frame only. Of roughly 700,000 clones listed, over 75% are singletons. J gave up 3 bases and V 4 bases, and 6 bases lay outside the gene matches. Germline loops: CDR1 SGHRS, CDR2 YFSETQ. There are 15 residues in the CDR3. Separately, the same data were catalogued under a study of human thymus T cells. That study reports: Resections that were taken during corrective heart surgery supplied the thymus tissue. Repertoires from thymus and blood appeared to show biased V and J gene usage. There were highly overlapping thymic repertoires among unrelated individuals, as related research reported.

This chain links TRBV5-1 with TRBJ2-3, with TRBD1 matching 9 bases. The sequence was collected from a boy in the first two years of life with a congenital heart defect. The sequenced material came from thymocytes. The CDR3 protein is CASSPGTGRTDTQYF. The CDR3 nucleotides are TGCGCCAGCAGCCCCGGGACAGGGAGGACAGATACGCAGTATTTT.